This record concerns one T cell receptor (beta chain) sequence. The sample holds one count of this clone. There is no known antigen for this receptor. No base-level quality is on record; no much larger clone is a single base apart. This sample stems from a study of T cell responses to AZD1222 COVID-19 vaccine (dated by TCRdb to 2020 to 2022). Study-level background: AZD1222 recipients with second doses at about 4 weeks or about 12 weeks were pooled, because spike-specific TCR depth and breadth did not differ between schedules. A total of over 230 trial participants underwent TCR sequencing, of whom some 200 had received two doses of AZD1222 and around 25 had received two doses of the MenACWY control vaccine. Trial participants were enrolled by age into subgroups of 18-55, 56-69 and 70-plus years, and around 150, 29 and 61 TCR-sequenced participants, respectively, were included in these subgroups. The investigation overall reported the following: The whole spike protein was spanned by vaccine-associated CD4 TCRs, and dominant responses were seen in regions 160-218 and 743-854. No day 14 peak-response samples were available, so repertoires were characterized only after the peak T cell response. Spike-specific TCR breadth and depth rose significantly after two AZD1222 doses compared with day 0 and with MenACWY recipients. The 56-69-year group was small, and its depth increase did not reach significance, likely because of low power. Conclusions about previously exposed vaccinees are limited because only six or seven AZD1222 recipients were SARS-CoV-2 seropositive at baseline. Participants were mostly white British, with more females than males. The authors suggested clonal diversity may have been underestimated. Epitopes outside the regions mutated in the B.1.351 and B.1.1.7 variants were reportedly recognized by nearly half of the unique spike-specific TCRs.

What this sample's time point label stands for: baseline before first vaccination. Vaccinee samples came from UK trials COV001 and COV002, including a single-blind randomized controlled phase 2/3 trial of AZD1222 (ChAdOx1 nCoV-19) in healthy adults. For TCRbeta chain sequencing, PBMC samples from trial participants were taken at day 0 and at day 28 after the second dose. Compared with germline, V lacks 4 bases and J lacks 4 bases; bases without a gene match: 7. From cysteine to phenylalanine, the CDR3 is 14 amino acids long. The DNA shown is the 42-base CDR3, in frame from base 1. The germline V gene encodes CDR1 SGHRS and CDR2 YFSETQ. The CDR3 regions of human TCRbeta chains were analyzed by immunosequencing. From the authors' description of their analysis: TCRs in the repertoires were matched against a reference library of SARS-CoV-2-specific TCRs that had been generated with the MIRA antigen-specificity platform. Breadth was defined as the fraction of unique TCRs that were SARS-CoV-2-associated. Depth was defined as the fraction of total T cells that were SARS-CoV-2-associated. Using the MIRA data, each spike-specific TCR was mapped to the spike region that the TCR reacts to and placed in a CD4 or CD8 class. Log10-transformed breadth and depth values were compared by one-way ANOVA with Sidak's multiple comparisons tests. The immuneACCESS repertoire file appears here via TCRdb, limited to in-frame rearrangements. These files lack a portion of the clones; in checked studies, under half of the deficit traces to unresolved V genes, and the cause of the others is not known. V and J calls and clone size are given by that table; D and trimming were obtained from the DNA. Here the sample has about 130,000 clones; about 90% occur a single time. The ten most abundant clones make up 1.5% to 2% of the sample.

This clonotype originated in an adult in good health. The chain uses TRBV5-1 and TRBJ1-2; 7 bases in between match TRBD1. This material consisted of peripheral blood, taken on day 0 of AZD1222 vaccination. The bases read TGCGCCAGCAGCGAACCGGGACAGATCTATGGCTACACCTTC. It translates to CASSEPGQIYGYTF. With the portions outside the CDR3 filled from the reference TRBV5-1 and TRBJ1-2 genes, the complete variable region becomes KAGVTQTPRYLIKTRGQQVTLSCSPISGHRSVSWYQQTPGQGLQFLFEYFSETQRNKGNFPGRFSGRQFSNSRSEMNVSTLELGDSALYLCASSEPGQIYGYTFGSGTRLTVV.